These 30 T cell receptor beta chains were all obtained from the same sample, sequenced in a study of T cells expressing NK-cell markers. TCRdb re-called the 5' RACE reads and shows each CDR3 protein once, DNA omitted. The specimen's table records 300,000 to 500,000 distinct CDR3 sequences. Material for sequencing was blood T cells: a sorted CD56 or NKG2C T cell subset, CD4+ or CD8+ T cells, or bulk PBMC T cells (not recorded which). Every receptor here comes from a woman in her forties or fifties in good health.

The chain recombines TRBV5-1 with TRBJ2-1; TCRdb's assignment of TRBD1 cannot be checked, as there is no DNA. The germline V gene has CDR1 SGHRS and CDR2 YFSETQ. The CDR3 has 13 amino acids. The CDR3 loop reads CASRSAQGNEQFF.

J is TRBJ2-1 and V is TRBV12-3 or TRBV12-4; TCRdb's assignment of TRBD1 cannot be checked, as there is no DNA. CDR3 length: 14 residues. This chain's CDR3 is CASSLYHLGGEQFF.

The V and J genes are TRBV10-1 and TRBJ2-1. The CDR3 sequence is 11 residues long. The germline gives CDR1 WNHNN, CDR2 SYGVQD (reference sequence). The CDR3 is CASSVFGEQFF.

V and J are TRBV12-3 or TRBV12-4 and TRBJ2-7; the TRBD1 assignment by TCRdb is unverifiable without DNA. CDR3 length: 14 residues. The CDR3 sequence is CASRAGPRPYEQYF.

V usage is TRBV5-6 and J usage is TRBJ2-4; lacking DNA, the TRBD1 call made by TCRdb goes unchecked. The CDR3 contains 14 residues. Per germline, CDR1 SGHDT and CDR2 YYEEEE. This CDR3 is CASSFGQGEYIQYF.

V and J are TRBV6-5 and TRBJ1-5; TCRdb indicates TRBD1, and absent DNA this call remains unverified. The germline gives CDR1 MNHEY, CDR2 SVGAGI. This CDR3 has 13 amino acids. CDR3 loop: CASSLAGAEPQHF.

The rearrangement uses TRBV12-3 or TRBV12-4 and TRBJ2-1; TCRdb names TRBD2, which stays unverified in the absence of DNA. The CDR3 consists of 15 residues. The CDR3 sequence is CASSLRGGGYNEQFF.

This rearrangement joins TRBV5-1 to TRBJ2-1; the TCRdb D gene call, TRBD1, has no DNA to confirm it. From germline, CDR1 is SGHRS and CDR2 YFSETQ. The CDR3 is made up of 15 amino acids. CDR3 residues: CASSWGTGGSSEQFF.

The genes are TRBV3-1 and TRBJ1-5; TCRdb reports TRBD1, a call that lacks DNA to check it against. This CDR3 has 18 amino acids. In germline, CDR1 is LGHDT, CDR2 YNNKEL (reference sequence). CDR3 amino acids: CASSQRGQGGYSNQPQHF.

The CDR3 region is CASSPQVAGSSYNEQFF. The V gene is TRBV4-1, the J gene TRBJ2-1; absent DNA, TCRdb's TRBD2 call cannot be checked. Germline values: CDR1 MGHRA, CDR2 YSYEKL. This CDR3 has 17 amino acids.

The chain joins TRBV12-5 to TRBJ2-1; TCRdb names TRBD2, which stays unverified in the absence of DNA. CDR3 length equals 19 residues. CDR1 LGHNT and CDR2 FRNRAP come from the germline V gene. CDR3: CASGLSGKHGGRNPNEQFF.

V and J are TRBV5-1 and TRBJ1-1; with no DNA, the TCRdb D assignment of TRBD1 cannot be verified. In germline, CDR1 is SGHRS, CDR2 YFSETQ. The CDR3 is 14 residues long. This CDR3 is CASSGQALGTEAFF.

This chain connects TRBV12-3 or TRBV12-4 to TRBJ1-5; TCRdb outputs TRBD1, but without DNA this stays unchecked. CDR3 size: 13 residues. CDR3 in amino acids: CASSRQGNQPQHF.

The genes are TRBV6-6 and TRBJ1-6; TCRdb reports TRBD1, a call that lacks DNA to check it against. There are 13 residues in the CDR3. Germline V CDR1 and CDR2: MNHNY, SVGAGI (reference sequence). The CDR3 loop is CASSSTGASPLHF.

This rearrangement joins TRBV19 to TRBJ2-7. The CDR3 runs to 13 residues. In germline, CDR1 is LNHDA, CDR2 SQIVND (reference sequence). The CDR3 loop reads CASSIVGSVEQYF.

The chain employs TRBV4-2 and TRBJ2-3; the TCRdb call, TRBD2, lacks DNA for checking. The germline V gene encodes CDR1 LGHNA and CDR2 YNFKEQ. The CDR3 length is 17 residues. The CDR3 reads CASSQDQGGSGADTQYF.

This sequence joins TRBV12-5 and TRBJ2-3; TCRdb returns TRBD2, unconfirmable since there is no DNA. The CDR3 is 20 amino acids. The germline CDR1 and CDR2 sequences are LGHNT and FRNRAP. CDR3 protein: CASGLPTDRRFGGRARTQYF.

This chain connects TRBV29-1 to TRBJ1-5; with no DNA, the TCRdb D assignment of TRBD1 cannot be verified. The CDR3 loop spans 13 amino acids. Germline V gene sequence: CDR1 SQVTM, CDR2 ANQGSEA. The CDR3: CSVADWVNQPQHF.

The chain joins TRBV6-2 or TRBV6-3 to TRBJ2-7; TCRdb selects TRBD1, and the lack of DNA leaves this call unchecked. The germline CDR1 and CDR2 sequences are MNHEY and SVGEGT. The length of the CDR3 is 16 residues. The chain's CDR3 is CASSYGMPGTGDEQYF.

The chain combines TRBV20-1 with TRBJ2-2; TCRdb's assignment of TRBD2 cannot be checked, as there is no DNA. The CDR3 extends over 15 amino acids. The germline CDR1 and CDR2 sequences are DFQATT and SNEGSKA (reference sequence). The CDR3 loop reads CSAPNLAVVTGELFF.

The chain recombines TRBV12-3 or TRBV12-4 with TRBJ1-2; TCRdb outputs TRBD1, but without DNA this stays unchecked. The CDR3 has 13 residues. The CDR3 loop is CASSFDRAYGYTF.

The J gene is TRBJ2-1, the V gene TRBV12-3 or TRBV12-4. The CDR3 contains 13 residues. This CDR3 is CASSPKDYNEQFF.

CDR3 residues: CASRATSGRSYEQYF. The V call is TRBV4-2, the J call TRBJ2-7; the TCRdb call, TRBD2, lacks DNA for checking. The CDR3 consists of 15 residues. Looked up from germline, CDR1 is LGHNA and CDR2 is YNFKEQ.

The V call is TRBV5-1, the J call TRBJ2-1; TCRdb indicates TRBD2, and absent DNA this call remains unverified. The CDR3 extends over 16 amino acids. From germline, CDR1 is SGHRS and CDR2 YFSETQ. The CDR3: CASSLAAGLNYNEQFF. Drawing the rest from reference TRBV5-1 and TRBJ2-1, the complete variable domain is KAGVTQTPRYLIKTRGQQVTLSCSPISGHRSVSWYQQTPGQGLQFLFEYFSETQRNKGNFPGRFSGRQFSNSRSEMNVSTLELGDSALYLCASSLAAGLNYNEQFFGPGTRLTVL.

The CDR3 is CSSSLMWGSFNEQFF. This chain connects TRBV29-1 to TRBJ2-1; TCRdb selects TRBD1, and the lack of DNA leaves this call unchecked. This CDR3 is built from 15 residues. Germline loops: CDR1 SQVTM, CDR2 ANQGSEA.

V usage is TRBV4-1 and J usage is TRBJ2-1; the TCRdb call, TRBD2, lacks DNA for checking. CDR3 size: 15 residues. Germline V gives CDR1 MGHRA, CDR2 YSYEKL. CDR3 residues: CASSHPTSVYNEQFF.

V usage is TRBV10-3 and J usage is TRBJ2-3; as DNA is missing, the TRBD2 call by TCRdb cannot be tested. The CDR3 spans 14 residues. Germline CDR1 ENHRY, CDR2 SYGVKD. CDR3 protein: CAISDSGLTDTQYF.

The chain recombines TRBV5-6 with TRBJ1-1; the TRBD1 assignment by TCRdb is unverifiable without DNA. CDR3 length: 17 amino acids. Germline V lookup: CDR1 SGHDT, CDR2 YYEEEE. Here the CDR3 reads CASSPPLTGALNTEAFF. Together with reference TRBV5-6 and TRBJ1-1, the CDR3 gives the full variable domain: DAGVTQSPTHLIKTRGQQVTLRCSPKSGHDTVSWYQQALGQGPQFIFQYYEEEERQRGNFPDRFSGHQFPNYSSELNVNALLLGDSALYLCASSPPLTGALNTEAFFGQGTRLTVV.

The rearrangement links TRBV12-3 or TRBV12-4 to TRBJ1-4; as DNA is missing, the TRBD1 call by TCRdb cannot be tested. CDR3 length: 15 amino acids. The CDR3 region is CASSPHQGGGEKLFF.

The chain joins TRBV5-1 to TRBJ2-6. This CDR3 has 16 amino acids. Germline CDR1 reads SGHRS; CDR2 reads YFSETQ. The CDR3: CASSLRQRAGANVLTF.